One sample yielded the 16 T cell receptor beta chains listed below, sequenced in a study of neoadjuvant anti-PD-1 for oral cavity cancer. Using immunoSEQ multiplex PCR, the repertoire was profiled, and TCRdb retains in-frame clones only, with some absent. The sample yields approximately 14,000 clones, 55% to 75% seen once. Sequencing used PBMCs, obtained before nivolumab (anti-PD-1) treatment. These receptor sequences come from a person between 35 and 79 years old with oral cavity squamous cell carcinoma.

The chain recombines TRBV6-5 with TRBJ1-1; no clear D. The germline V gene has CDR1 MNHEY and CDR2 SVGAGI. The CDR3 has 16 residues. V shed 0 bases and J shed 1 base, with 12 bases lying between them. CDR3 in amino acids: CASSYSTTGKNTEAFF. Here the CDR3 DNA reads TGTGCCAGCAGTTACTCAACGACGGGGAAGAACACTGAAGCTTTCTTT.

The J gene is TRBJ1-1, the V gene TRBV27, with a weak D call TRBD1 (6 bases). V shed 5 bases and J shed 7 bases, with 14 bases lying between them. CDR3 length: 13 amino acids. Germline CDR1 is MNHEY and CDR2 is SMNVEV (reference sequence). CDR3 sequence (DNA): TGTGCCAGCAGTCTAGAGGGGGGGCTTGAAGCTTTCTTT. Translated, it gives CASSLEGGLEAFF.

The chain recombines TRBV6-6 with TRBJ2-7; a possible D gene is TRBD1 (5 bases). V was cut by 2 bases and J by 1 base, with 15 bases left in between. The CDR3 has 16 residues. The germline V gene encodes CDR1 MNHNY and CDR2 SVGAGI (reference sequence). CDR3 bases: TGTGCCAGCAGTTACACTTGGGCAGGGAAATCCTACGAGCAGTACTTC. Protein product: CASSYTWAGKSYEQYF.

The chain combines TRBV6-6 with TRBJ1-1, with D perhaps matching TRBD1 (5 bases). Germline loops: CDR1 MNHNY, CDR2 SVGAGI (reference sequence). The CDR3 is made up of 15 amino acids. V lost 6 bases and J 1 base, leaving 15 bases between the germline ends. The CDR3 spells CASRRTGTGNTEAFF. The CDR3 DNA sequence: TGTGCCAGCAGACGAACTGGGACGGGGAACACTGAAGCTTTCTTT.

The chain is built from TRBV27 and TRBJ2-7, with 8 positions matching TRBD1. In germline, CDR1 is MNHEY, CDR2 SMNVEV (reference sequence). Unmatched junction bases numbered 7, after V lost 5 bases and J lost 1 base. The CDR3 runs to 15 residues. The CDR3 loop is CASSHTGQGSYEQYF. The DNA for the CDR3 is TGTGCCAGCAGTCATACAGGACAGGGTTCCTACGAGCAGTACTTC.

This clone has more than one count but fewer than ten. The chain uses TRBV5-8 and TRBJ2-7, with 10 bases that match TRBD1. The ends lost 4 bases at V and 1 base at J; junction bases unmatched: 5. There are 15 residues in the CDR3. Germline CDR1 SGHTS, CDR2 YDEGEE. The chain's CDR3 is CASSRQGAPSYEQYF. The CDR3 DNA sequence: TGTGCCAGCAGCCGACAGGGGGCCCCGTCCTACGAGCAGTACTTC.

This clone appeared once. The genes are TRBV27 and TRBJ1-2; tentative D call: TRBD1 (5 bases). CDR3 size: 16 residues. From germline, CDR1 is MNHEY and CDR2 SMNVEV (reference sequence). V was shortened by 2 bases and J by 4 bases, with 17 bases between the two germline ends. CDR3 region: CASSLVGQGSSYGYTF. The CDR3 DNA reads TGTGCCAGCAGTTTAGTTGGCCAGGGTAGTTCCTATGGCTACACCTTC.

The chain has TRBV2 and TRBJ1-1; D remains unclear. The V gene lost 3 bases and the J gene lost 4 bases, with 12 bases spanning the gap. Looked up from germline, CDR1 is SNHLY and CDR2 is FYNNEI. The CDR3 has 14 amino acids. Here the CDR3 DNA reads TGTGCCAGCAGTGAGGCAGTGGGCGCCACTGAAGCTTTCTTT. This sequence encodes CASSEAVGATEAFF.

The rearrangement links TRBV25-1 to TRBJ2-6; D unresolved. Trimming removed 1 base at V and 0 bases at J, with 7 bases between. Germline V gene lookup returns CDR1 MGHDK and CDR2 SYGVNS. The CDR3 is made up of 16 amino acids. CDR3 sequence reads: CASSEWALSGANVLTF. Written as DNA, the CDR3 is TGTGCCAGCAGTGAATGGGCACTCTCTGGGGCCAACGTCCTGACTTTC.

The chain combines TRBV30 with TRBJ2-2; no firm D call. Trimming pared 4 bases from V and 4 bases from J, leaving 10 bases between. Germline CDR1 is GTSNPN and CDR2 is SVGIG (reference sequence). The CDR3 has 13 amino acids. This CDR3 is CAWNWLGTGELFF. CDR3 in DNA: TGTGCCTGGAATTGGCTGGGCACCGGGGAGCTGTTTTTT.

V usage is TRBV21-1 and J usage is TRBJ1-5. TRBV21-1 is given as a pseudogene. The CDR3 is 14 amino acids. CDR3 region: CASSIVGRNQPQHF. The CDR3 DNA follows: TGTGCCAGCAGCATCGTCGGCCGCAATCAGCCCCAGCATTTT.

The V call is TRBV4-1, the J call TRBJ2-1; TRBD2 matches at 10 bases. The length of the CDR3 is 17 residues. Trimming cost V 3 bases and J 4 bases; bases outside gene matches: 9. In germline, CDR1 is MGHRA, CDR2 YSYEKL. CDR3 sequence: CASSQGLARRIYNEQFF. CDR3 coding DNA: TGCGCCAGCAGCCAGGGACTAGCGAGACGGATATACAATGAGCAGTTCTTC.

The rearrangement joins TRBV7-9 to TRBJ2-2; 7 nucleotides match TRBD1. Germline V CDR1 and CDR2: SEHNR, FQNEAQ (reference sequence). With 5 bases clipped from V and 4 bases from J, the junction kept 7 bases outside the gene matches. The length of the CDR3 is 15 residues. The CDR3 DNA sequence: TGTGCCAGCAGCCCCGGGACAGCGTCCACCGGGGAGCTGTTTTTT. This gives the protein CASSPGTASTGELFF.

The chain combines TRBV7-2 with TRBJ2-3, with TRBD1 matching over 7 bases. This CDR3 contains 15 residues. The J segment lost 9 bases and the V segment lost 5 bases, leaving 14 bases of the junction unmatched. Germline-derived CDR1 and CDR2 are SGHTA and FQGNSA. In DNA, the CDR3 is TGTGCCAGCAGCGATTGGGACAGTGGCTTCGACACGCAGTATTTT. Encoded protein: CASSDWDSGFDTQYF.

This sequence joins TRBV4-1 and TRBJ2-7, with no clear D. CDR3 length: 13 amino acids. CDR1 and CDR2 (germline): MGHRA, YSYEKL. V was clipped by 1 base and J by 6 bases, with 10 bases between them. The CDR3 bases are TGCGCCAGCAGCCAAGTCCCCCAACGCGAGCAGTACTTC. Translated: CASSQVPQREQYF.

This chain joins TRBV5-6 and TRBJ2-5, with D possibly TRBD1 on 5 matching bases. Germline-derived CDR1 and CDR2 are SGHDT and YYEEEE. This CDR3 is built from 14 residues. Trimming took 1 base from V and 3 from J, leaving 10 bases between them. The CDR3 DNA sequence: TGTGCCAGCAGCTTGAGGGCCAGGGAAGAGACCCAGTACTTC. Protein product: CASSLRAREETQYF.